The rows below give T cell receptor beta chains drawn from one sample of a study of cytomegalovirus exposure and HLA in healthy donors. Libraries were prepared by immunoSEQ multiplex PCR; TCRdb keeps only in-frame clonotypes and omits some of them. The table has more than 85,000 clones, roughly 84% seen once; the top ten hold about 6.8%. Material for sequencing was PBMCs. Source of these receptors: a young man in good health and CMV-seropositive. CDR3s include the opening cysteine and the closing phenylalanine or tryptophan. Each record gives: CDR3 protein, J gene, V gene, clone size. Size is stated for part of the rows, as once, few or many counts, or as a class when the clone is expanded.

CDR3aa: CASSLYSYYEQYF; j_gene: TRBJ2-7; v_gene: TRBV27; abundance: -
CDR3aa: CAIRQASGTGELFF; j_gene: TRBJ2-2; v_gene: TRBV10-3; abundance: -
CDR3aa: CSVRTEYNEQFF; j_gene: TRBJ2-1; v_gene: TRBV29-1; abundance: few
CDR3aa: CASSRTQGALYEQYF; j_gene: TRBJ2-7; v_gene: TRBV4-1; abundance: -
CDR3aa: CASSLEVTDHSNQPQHF; j_gene: TRBJ1-5; v_gene: TRBV7-8; abundance: -
CDR3aa: CAISERDTNTEAFF; j_gene: TRBJ1-1; v_gene: TRBV10-3; abundance: -
CDR3aa: CASSYLRGRRRTETQYF; j_gene: TRBJ2-5; v_gene: TRBV5-6; abundance: -
CDR3aa: CASSQIDRDADTQYF; j_gene: TRBJ2-3; v_gene: TRBV4-1; abundance: -
CDR3aa: CASSFTGLNTEAFF; j_gene: TRBJ1-1; v_gene: TRBV28; abundance: -
CDR3aa: CASSLAGGAGEGVRRGTQYF; j_gene: TRBJ2-5; v_gene: TRBV27; abundance: -